One sample yielded the 20 T cell receptor beta chains listed below, sequenced in a study of blood T cell repertoires in COVID-19. The table came from immunoSEQ multiplex PCR; TCRdb's copy has only in-frame clones and leaves some out. The sample consists of about 120,000 clones, around 87% of them appearing once. The specimen sequenced was peripheral blood. The receptor source for this set is a woman in her seventies with acute or convalescent COVID-19.

This rearrangement joins TRBV7-3 to TRBJ1-1; D ambiguous. V was pared by 4 bases and J by 1 base, with 7 bases between. Germline V gene sequence: CDR1 SGHTA, CDR2 FQGTGA. CDR3 size: 13 residues. CDR3 loop: CASSSEANTEAFF. The CDR3 nucleotides read TGTGCCAGCAGCTCCGAGGCGAACACTGAAGCTTTCTTT.

The chain links TRBV9 to TRBJ1-6; D uncertain. The CDR3 length is 13 residues. Germline-derived CDR1 and CDR2 are SGDLS and YYNGEE. Between the trimmed V and J ends, which lost 2 bases and 12 bases, there was a span of 12 bases. The CDR3 here is CASSVDNRGPLHF. CDR3 bases: TGTGCCAGCAGCGTCGATAACCGCGGACCCCTCCACTTT.

The CDR3, as DNA: TGTGCCAGCAGCCCGGACTATGACGAGCAGTACTTC. Amino acid sequence: CASSPDYDEQYF. This chain connects TRBV7-9 to TRBJ2-7, with a tentative D call TRBD2 (6 bases). CDR3 size: 12 residues. The V gene lost 5 bases and the J gene lost 5 bases, with 10 bases spanning the gap. The germline CDR1 and CDR2 sequences are SEHNR and FQNEAQ (reference sequence).

The V call is TRBV29-1, the J call TRBJ1-2; no clear D. From germline, CDR1 is SQVTM and CDR2 ANQGSEA. The CDR3 has 13 amino acids. V lost 4 bases and J 4 bases, leaving 13 bases between the germline ends. The CDR3 loop is CSVVGVEVYGYTF. The CDR3 DNA is TGCAGCGTTGTGGGAGTAGAGGTCTATGGCTACACCTTC.

The chain combines TRBV3-1 (or the pseudogene TRBV3-2) with TRBJ1-2; 7 bases align to TRBD1. Unmatched junction bases numbered 13, after V lost 5 bases and J lost 4 bases. Germline V gene lookup returns CDR1 LGHDT and CDR2 YNNKEL (reference sequence). This CDR3 comprises 16 residues. CDR3 bases: TGTGCCAGCAGCAAGGCCGGGACAGCGTCACTCTATGGCTACACCTTC. Translation gives CASSKAGTASLYGYTF.

This chain uses TRBV6-2 or TRBV6-3 with TRBJ2-7; 8 nucleotides line up with TRBD1. J gave up 2 bases and V 3 bases, and 3 bases lay outside the gene matches. Germline CDR1 and CDR2: MNHEY and SVGEGT. The CDR3 is 14 residues long. CDR3 in amino acids: CASSYSDRAYEQYF. In DNA, the CDR3 is TGTGCCAGCAGTTATTCGGACAGGGCCTACGAGCAGTACTTC.

The DNA of the CDR3 is TGTGCCACGGGCGGCAGGGGGCGTAGGGGGAGCAATCAGCCCCAGCATTTT. Amino acid sequence: CATGGRGRRGSNQPQHF. V is TRBV24-1 and J is TRBJ1-5, with 8 positions matching TRBD1. This CDR3 contains 17 residues. The junction had 14 bases not matched to a gene; V was cut back by 10 bases and J by 1 base. Germline assignment: CDR1 KGHDR and CDR2 SFDVKD.

This chain connects TRBV13 to TRBJ1-1; the D is unclear. Per the germline V gene, CDR1 is PRHDT and CDR2 is FYEKMQ (reference sequence). CDR3 length: 14 residues. Trimming took 0 bases from V and 2 from J, leaving 7 bases between them. In DNA form, the CDR3 reads TGTGCCAGCAGCTTAGGCCCGGTAAACACTGAAGCTTTCTTT. This gives the protein CASSLGPVNTEAFF.

The table lists this clone with a count of one. The chain combines TRBV7-9 with TRBJ1-5; D remains unclear. Germline CDR1 is SEHNR and CDR2 is FQNEAQ (reference sequence). V shed 2 bases and J shed 6 bases, with 11 bases lying between them. CDR3 length equals 14 residues. In DNA, the CDR3 is TGTGCCAGCAGCTTAAACGGGGAGGGTCAGCCCCAGCATTTT. This gives the protein CASSLNGEGQPQHF.

This clone was counted once. The V gene is TRBV30, the J gene TRBJ1-2, with 8 positions matching TRBD1. CDR3 length: 11 residues. In germline, CDR1 is GTSNPN, CDR2 SVGIG (reference sequence). Losses at the gene ends were 7 bases for V and 5 bases for J; bases not matched to a gene: 3. The CDR3: CASDRGYGYTF. The CDR3 DNA sequence: TGTGCCTCCGACAGGGGATATGGCTACACCTTC.

This chain connects TRBV18 to TRBJ1-6, with TRBD1 matching over 11 bases. The CDR3 has 18 amino acids. The germline gives CDR1 KGHSH, CDR2 LQKENI. After removal of 4 bases from V and 1 base from J, the junction contained 6 bases not matched to a gene. This chain's CDR3 is CASSLTGTGGSYNSPLHF. CDR3 coding DNA: TGTGCCAGCTCACTTACGGGGACAGGGGGATCCTATAATTCACCCCTCCACTTT.

The rearrangement uses TRBV25-1 and TRBJ1-5; D may be TRBD1 (6 bases). Germline assignment: CDR1 MGHDK and CDR2 SYGVNS. CDR3 length equals 13 residues. V dropped 7 bases and J dropped 7 bases, with 14 bases sitting between them. This CDR3 reads CASTRGAGQPQHF. The CDR3 DNA is TGTGCCAGCACCCGGGGGGCTGGGCAGCCCCAGCATTTT.

CDR3 nucleotides: TGTGCCATCAGTGAGTCGCCGGGACAGGGGGCAACTAATGAAAAACTGTTTTTT. The encoded protein is CAISESPGQGATNEKLFF. V usage is TRBV10-3 and J usage is TRBJ1-4, with TRBD1 identical over 11 bases. The CDR3 runs 18 residues. The germline gives CDR1 ENHRY, CDR2 SYGVKD. V lost 0 bases and J lost 0; bases outside the gene matches: 3.

This rearrangement joins TRBV7-9 to TRBJ2-1, with 7 nucleotides matching TRBD2. J was trimmed by 8 bases and V by 5 bases; bases with no gene match: 12. The CDR3 is 15 amino acids. Germline-derived CDR1 and CDR2 are SEHNR and FQNEAQ (reference sequence). The CDR3 coding sequence is TGTGCCAGCAGCCTCGGTCTAGCGGTTTTAGATGAGCAGTTCTTC. It codes for CASSLGLAVLDEQFF.

The gene calls are TRBV14 and TRBJ2-2; 9 bases fit TRBD1. The CDR3 contains 16 residues. The V gene end was trimmed by 6 bases and the J gene end by 0 bases; junction bases not matched to a gene: 5. Germline CDR1 SGHDN, CDR2 FVKESK. The CDR3 DNA reads TGTGCCAGCAGTCCCCGGACAGGGGCGAACACCGGGGAGCTGTTTTTT. Its translation: CASSPRTGANTGELFF.

The V call is TRBV30, the J call TRBJ1-4; unclear D gene. CDR1 is GTSNPN, CDR2 SVGIG, per germline (reference sequence). V lost 0 bases and J 7 bases, leaving 12 bases between the germline ends. The CDR3 loop spans 14 amino acids. This CDR3 is CAWSVLGRGEKLFF. CDR3 nucleotide sequence: TGTGCCTGGAGTGTACTGGGTAGAGGTGAAAAACTGTTTTTT.

A few counts support this clone. The V call is TRBV5-4, the J call TRBJ2-3, with D tentatively TRBD1 (5 bases). Per germline, CDR1 SGHNT and CDR2 YYREEE (reference sequence). This CDR3 contains 14 residues. The V and J ends lost 2 bases and 0 bases respectively, with 7 bases between them. CDR3 sequence: CASSFRQSTDTQYF. CDR3 nucleotides: TGTGCCAGCAGCTTTAGACAGAGCACAGATACGCAGTATTTT.

The rearrangement joins TRBV6-4 to TRBJ1-5; 7 bases fit TRBD1. The CDR3 length is 14 residues. V gave up 3 bases and J gave up 7 bases; unmatched junction bases: 6. CDR1 is MRHNA and CDR2 is SNTAGT in the germline V gene. The CDR3 DNA follows: TGTGCCAGCAGTGAGACAGGGATCGGCCAGCCCCAGCATTTT. It translates to CASSETGIGQPQHF.

The CDR3 is CASSFQGRLNQPQHF. As DNA, the CDR3 is TGTGCCAGCAGTTTTCAGGGGCGGCTCAATCAGCCCCAGCATTTT. V and J are TRBV28 and TRBJ1-5; D is perhaps TRBD1 (6 bases). V lost 3 bases and J lost 3, with 12 bases in between. The CDR3 consists of 15 residues. Germline assignment: CDR1 MDHEN and CDR2 SYDVKM.

This rearrangement joins TRBV19 to TRBJ2-7; 10 positions agree with TRBD1. The CDR3 consists of 13 residues. From germline, CDR1 is LNHDA and CDR2 SQIVND (reference sequence). V was clipped by 4 bases and J by 5 bases; unmatched bases: 2. The CDR3 sequence: CASSTDRGNEQYF. CDR3 bases: TGTGCCAGTAGTACGGACAGGGGGAACGAGCAGTACTTC.